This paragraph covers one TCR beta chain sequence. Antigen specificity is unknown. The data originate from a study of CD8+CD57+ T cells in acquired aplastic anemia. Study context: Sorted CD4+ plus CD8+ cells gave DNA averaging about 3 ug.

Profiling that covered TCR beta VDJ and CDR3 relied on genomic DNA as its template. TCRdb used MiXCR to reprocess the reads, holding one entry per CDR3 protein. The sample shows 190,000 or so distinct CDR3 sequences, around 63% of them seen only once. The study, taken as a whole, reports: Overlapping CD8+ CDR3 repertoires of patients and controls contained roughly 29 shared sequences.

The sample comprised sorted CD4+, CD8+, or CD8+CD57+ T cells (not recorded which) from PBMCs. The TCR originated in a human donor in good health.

CDR3 protein: CASSLTRGNTEAFF. As DNA, the CDR3 is TGTGCCAGCAGCCTAACCAGAGGAAACACTGAAGCTTTCTTT. J is TRBJ1-1 and V is TRBV27; D not resolved. Germline CDR1 reads MNHEY; CDR2 reads SMNVEV (reference sequence). This CDR3 has 14 residues. Trimming shortened V by 6 bases and J by 2 bases, and 13 bases separated the two germline ends.